This T cell receptor (beta chain) appears in the sequencing data of a study of blood T cells in healthy people across ages. Points from the study as a whole: Across the age range, TCR beta diversity per million T cells fell in a roughly linear way.

Notes on this clonotype: What it binds is unknown.

Then a second PCR, running roughly 7 to 11 cycles, was carried out with a sample-barcoded 5' primer and a J-beta primer mix. TCRdb redid the calling of the 5' RACE reads with MiXCR, one entry per CDR3 protein. The table lists some 1,500,000 distinct CDR3 sequences, roughly 43% of them singletons. The TCR originated in a woman aged 18-29 years in good health. Sequencing input: blood.

The CDR3 DNA is TGTGCCAGCAGTTCCCCTCACCCTGACGGGGAAGACGGCAATCAGCCCCAGCATTTT. Translated: CASSSPHPDGEDGNQPQHF. V usage is TRBV28 and J usage is TRBJ1-5; D ambiguous. The V end lost 4 bases, the J end lost 2 bases, and 24 bases lay between the germline ends. Germline CDR1 reads MDHEN; CDR2 reads SYDVKM. This CDR3 has 19 amino acids.